Listed below are T cell receptor beta chains from one sample, sequenced in a study of cytomegalovirus exposure and HLA in healthy donors. Libraries were prepared by immunoSEQ multiplex PCR; TCRdb keeps only in-frame clonotypes and omits some of them. The top ten hold about 1.5% of the sample, which has 150,000 or so clones, almost 85% seen once. Sequenced: PBMCs. These receptors originate from a man younger than 45 in good health and CMV-seropositive. The conserved cysteine and the conserved F or W are not part of the CDR3 here. A row's size may be missing; if present it is once, few, many or a size class.

>TRBJ1-1|NA|TRBV30
AWRTGWQAEAF
>TRBJ1-2|few|TRBV6-1
ASSFRDIRRYGYT
>TRBJ2-5|NA|TRBV5-1
ASSFEAAQETQY
>TRBJ2-7|NA|TRBV9
ASSVGFSGNSYEQY
>TRBJ1-5|NA|TRBV6-5
ASSTGGASNQPQH
>TRBJ2-5|NA|TRBV5-1
ASSLVSGDQATQY
>NA|NA|TRBV18
ASSPPGGFEQY
>TRBJ2-7|NA|TRBV5-4
ASSLGGLASYEQY
>TRBJ1-1|NA|TRBV6-5
ASSSGSTNTEAS
>TRBJ2-7|NA|TRBV4-1
ASSQDGTGVFGEQY
>TRBJ2-3|NA|TRBV9
ASSVGASGSTDTQY
>TRBJ1-4|NA|TRBV7-9
ASSSRGLDSPNEKLF
>TRBJ1-5|few|TRBV5-1
ASSVSGTGGNQPQH
>TRBJ2-5|NA|TRBV5-6
ASSPQGVEETQY
>TRBJ2-2|NA|TRBV23-1
ASSQTGTTGELF
>TRBJ1-4|few|TRBV6-5
ASSSGGTNEKLF
>TRBJ2-7|NA|TRBV15
ATSKLAGGPHEQY
>TRBJ2-2|NA|TRBV11-2
ASSYDPGQLNTGELF
>TRBJ2-1|NA|TRBV5-6
ASSLETGTSGYNEQF
>TRBJ2-7|NA|TRBV27
ASSFLPDRGPYYEQY
>TRBJ2-5|NA|TRBV20-1
SADSETQY
>TRBJ1-1|NA|TRBV29-1
SVERRSTEAF
>TRBJ2-3|NA|TRBV5-1
ASSLGIAGGTDTQY
>TRBJ2-7|once|TRBV6-5
ASAPTGAYEQY
>TRBJ1-4|few|TRBV5-1
ASSSRTGLNEKLF
>TRBJ2-3|NA|TRBV5-4
ASSFLAGETDTQY
>TRBJ2-5|NA|TRBV6-1
ASSGGGPQETQY
>TRBJ1-2|NA|TRBV28
ASSFMASGGGYT
>TRBJ1-2|NA|TRBV5-4
ASSYTLTGGNGYT
>TRBJ1-5|once|TRBV18
ASTNRESNQPQH
>TRBJ2-1|NA|TRBV9
ASSVGSGQEQF
>TRBJ2-2|NA|TRBV11-3
ASKLAGEGGELF
>TRBJ1-5|once|TRBV18
ASSPAGGQGQPQH
>TRBJ2-2|NA|TRBV12-5
ASGLTVGVSTGELF
>TRBJ2-5|NA|TRBV10-3
AIRDPDRAGETQY
>TRBJ2-1|NA|TRBV21-1
ASTLGCFSSYNEQF
>TRBJ2-5|NA|TRBV2
ASSSTGGGGQTQY
>TRBJ1-1|NA|TRBV19
ASTLLGLGNTEAF
>TRBJ1-1|NA|TRBV9
ASSVTSEMNTEAF
>TRBJ1-4|NA|TRBV7-9
ASSPPDRGESEKLF
>TRBJ2-7|NA|TRBV5-1
ASSLEGGSYYEQY
>TRBJ1-6|NA|TRBV30
AWSMTGSYSPLH
>TRBJ2-2|NA|TRBV4-1
ASSNALESGELF
>TRBJ2-2|NA|TRBV9
ASRDSAGERSDGELL
>TRBJ1-5|NA|TRBV5-6
ASSRGTGERNQPQH
>TRBJ2-2|NA|TRBV27
ASSLVEVAGPGELF
>TRBJ2-6|NA|TRBV5-1
ASSPQGAGANVLT
>TRBJ1-4|NA|TRBV5-8
ASSPGQMNEKLF
>TRBJ2-7|NA|TRBV7-2
ASSLSGISYEQY
>TRBJ2-7|NA|TRBV28
ASSSRTGKGTKDEQY
>TRBJ1-3|NA|TRBV19
ASSPTGVFSGNTIY
>TRBJ1-1|NA|TRBV7-6
ASSFLQGLQVNTEAF